The 15 T cell receptor beta chains reported below all come from one sample, sequenced in a study of graft-versus-host responses after intestinal transplantation. For these receptors, no antigen is known. The table came from immunoSEQ multiplex PCR; TCRdb's copy has only in-frame clones and leaves some out. Of roughly 120,000 clones in the sample, over 75% were seen once. The material was unstimulated CD4+ T cells sorted from spleen or lymph node cells, obtained before intestinal transplant. Source of these receptors: a human donor who received an intestinal transplant.

This chain connects TRBV6-6 to TRBJ2-1; D ambiguous. CDR3 length: 14 residues. CDR1 MNHNY and CDR2 SVGAGI come from the germline V gene (reference sequence). V was pared by 5 bases and J by 4 bases, with 12 bases between. CDR3 in amino acids: CASSREALYNEQFF. CDR3 coding DNA: TGTGCCAGCAGTCGCGAGGCCCTTTACAATGAGCAGTTCTTC.

The rearrangement joins TRBV4-1 to TRBJ2-1, with TRBD1 matching over 7 bases. Germline V gene data show CDR1 as MGHRA and CDR2 as YSYEKL. Losses at the gene ends were 4 bases for V and 2 bases for J; bases not matched to a gene: 5. This CDR3 is built from 15 residues. The CDR3 DNA is TGCGCCAGCAGCCGAACAGGGGTGCCCTACAATGAGCAGTTCTTC. This codes for CASSRTGVPYNEQFF.

The V gene is TRBV19, the J gene TRBJ1-2; TRBD1 might be the D (5 bases). Germline CDR1 and CDR2: LNHDA and SQIVND (reference sequence). The CDR3 contains 16 residues. Trimming removed 3 bases at V and 8 bases at J, with 22 bases between. In DNA form, the CDR3 reads TGTGCCAGTAGTATGATGGTCAGGGCCGAGCCGTGGGGCTACACCTTC. Protein: CASSMMVRAEPWGYTF.

The chain combines TRBV5-1 with TRBJ1-4, with TRBD1 identical over 10 bases. CDR3 length: 15 amino acids. The V gene's germline CDR1 is SGHRS and CDR2 YFSETQ. Unmatched junction bases numbered 7, after V lost 4 bases and J lost 7 bases. The DNA of the CDR3 is TGCGCCAGCAGCCTGTTGGGGGACAGGGGTGAAAAACTGTTTTTT. It translates to CASSLLGDRGEKLFF.

This rearrangement joins TRBV28 to TRBJ1-5; D is uncertain. Between the trimmed V and J ends, which lost 2 bases and 8 bases, there was a span of 13 bases. Germline V gene data show CDR1 as MDHEN and CDR2 as SYDVKM. The CDR3 length is 14 residues. CDR3 DNA sequence: TGTGCCAGCAGTTTAGGAGGCATGGCCAAGCCCCAGCATTTT. This gives the protein CASSLGGMAKPQHF.

The chain couples TRBV5-4 to TRBJ1-2, with TRBD1 matching over 7 bases. Germline V gene sequence: CDR1 SGHNT, CDR2 YYREEE (reference sequence). With 4 bases clipped from V and 4 bases from J, the junction kept 16 bases outside the gene matches. This CDR3 is 17 amino acids long. Here the CDR3 DNA reads TGTGCCAGCAGCCCAAGGGGGCCGGGGGCCCTGGGCTATGGCTACACCTTC. Translating it yields CASSPRGPGALGYGYTF.

The V call is TRBV5-4, the J call TRBJ2-1; D unresolved. CDR1 is SGHNT, CDR2 YYREEE, per germline (reference sequence). CDR3 size: 13 residues. Deletions cut 4 bases from V and 4 bases from J, with 9 bases between. DNA of the CDR3: TGTGCCAGCAGCGTCGCTGCGTACAATGAGCAGTTCTTC. It encodes CASSVAAYNEQFF.

The chain employs TRBV6-1 and TRBJ2-1; 9 bases match TRBD1. Germline-derived CDR1 and CDR2 are MNHNS and SASEGT. V lost 7 bases, J lost 7 bases, and 8 bases stayed unmatched. CDR3 length: 14 amino acids. The CDR3 loop reads CASMRTGEINEQFF. DNA of the CDR3: TGTGCCAGCATGAGGACAGGGGAAATAAATGAGCAGTTCTTC.

The V call is TRBV4-3, the J call TRBJ2-1, with 7 nucleotides matching TRBD1. V lost 3 bases and J lost 6; bases outside the gene matches: 8. Germline CDR1 is LGHNA and CDR2 is YSLEER. The CDR3 is 15 amino acids. The CDR3: CASSQRQGNGNEQFF. DNA of the CDR3: TGCGCCAGCAGCCAGAGACAGGGTAACGGCAATGAGCAGTTCTTC.

This chain joins TRBV19 and TRBJ2-1; a possible D gene is TRBD2 (5 bases). V dropped 7 bases and J dropped 10 bases, with 17 bases sitting between them. The CDR3 runs to 13 residues. Germline V CDR1 and CDR2: LNHDA, SQIVND (reference sequence). The CDR3 protein is CASKRTGYWEQFF. The CDR3 nucleotides are TGTGCCAGTAAGCGGACCGGTTATTGGGAGCAGTTCTTC.

The chain uses TRBV6-5 and TRBJ1-1; possibly TRBD1 for D (6 bases). The length of the CDR3 is 13 residues. The germline CDR1 and CDR2 sequences are MNHEY and SVGAGI. V was cut by 6 bases and J by 5 bases, with 13 bases left in between. Here the CDR3 DNA reads TGTGCCAGCAGCCTCAGGGGAGAGACTGAAGCTTTCTTT. This codes for CASSLRGETEAFF.

This clone was seen just once. A read error may account for a junction end that differs from germline. The chain links TRBV5-6 to TRBJ2-5, with a weak D call TRBD2 (5 bases). CDR1 is SGHDT and CDR2 is YYEEEE in the germline V gene. There are 13 residues in the CDR3. CDR3 residues: CASTLRGQETQYF. DNA for the CDR3: TGTGCCAGCACCTTGAGAGGGCAAGAGACCCAGTACTTC.

J is TRBJ2-3 and V is TRBV5-4; 9 bases are a match to TRBD1. The CDR3 loop spans 15 amino acids. J was trimmed by 5 bases and V by 2 bases; bases with no gene match: 6. Per the germline V gene, CDR1 is SGHNT and CDR2 is YYREEE (reference sequence). The CDR3 region is CASSFRDRDKDTQYF. The CDR3 nucleotides read TGTGCCAGCAGCTTCCGGGACAGGGACAAAGATACGCAGTATTTT.

The chain employs TRBV11-2 and TRBJ2-5; D unclear. Germline V gives CDR1 SGHAT, CDR2 FQNNGV. The CDR3 is 13 amino acids. The V end lost 1 base, the J end lost 2 bases, and 5 bases lay between the germline ends. Here the CDR3 DNA reads TGTGCCAGCAGCTTAGCGTTACAAGAGACCCAGTACTTC. It is translated as CASSLALQETQYF.

This clone has a handful of counts. The V gene is TRBV9, the J gene TRBJ2-3; 7 positions match TRBD1. The germline V gene encodes CDR1 SGDLS and CDR2 YYNGEE. With V trimmed by 1 base and J by 6 bases, 2 bases remained unmatched. CDR3 length: 13 residues. For the CDR3, the DNA is TGTGCCAGCAGCGTAACCAGGGGGGATACGCAGTATTTT. Translating gives CASSVTRGDTQYF.